What follows is one T cell receptor beta chain and its context. Many counts were recorded for this clonotype. This clone's antigen is unknown. The record has no base qualities; no much larger clone is one base away. Between the V and J ends, shortened by 4 bases and 3 bases respectively, the junction contains 7 bases. CDR1 and CDR2, looked up from the germline V gene (reference sequence), are SGHKS and YYEKEE. Measured from the cysteine to the phenylalanine, the CDR3 is 12 residues long. Here the CDR3 DNA is all that survives: 36 bases in frame from base 1. The data are from a study of human T cells and chemical hapten exposure (dated by TCRdb to about 2021). For the wider study: For sensitization, 2% DPC in acetone was applied to a roughly 2 cm by roughly 2 cm area of upper inner arm skin. Throughout the roughly 24-week study period, patients were also given weekly therapeutic DPC doses on the scalp. Patch testing was done on the upper back using Finn chambers containing 0.01% DPC, and results were scored after 6 days according to International Contact Dermatitis Research Group standards. Most of the patients in the cohort were female, and the cohort covered alopecia areata with under or over 50% scalp involvement, alopecia totalis and alopecia universalis. Libraries were pooled for sequencing, and variation in per-sample TCR yields was attributed mainly to small differences in library volumes within the pool. Peripheral blood TCR repertoire changes were tracked in vivo in alopecia patients during primary and secondary sensitization to the hapten diphenylcyclopropenone (DPC). Patient blood was sampled pre-sensitization (week 0) and at 2, 6 and about 24 weeks after DPC sensitization. About 28 alopecia patients gave blood for TCR sequencing at one to four time points (pre-sensitization, 2, 6 and 24 weeks).

The paper as a whole reports these results and caveats: After repeated subsampling, the strength of the expansion versus patch-test correlation and the threshold at which it became significant changed. Significantly more large CDR3 similarity clusters were formed by expanded TCRs than by pre-sensitization or healthy control sets, consistent with antigen-driven responses. Patch test score correlated positively with the number of PT1 expanded TCRs, reaching significance at thresholds 8, 16 and 32 but not at 4. No change with DPC sensitization was found in the number of TCRs above 1 in 1000 frequency, and no evidence of global repertoire structure alterations was found. All patients had alopecia, a presumed autoimmune disease, so their immune response might differ from that of healthy individuals.

The time point label, as the study defines it: patch test 1, 2 weeks after DPC sensitization. This specimen's treatment or condition label, interpreted: therapeutic diphenylcyclopropenone sensitization with weekly scalp DPC. At every patch-test visit, the blood draw took place before the patch test was put on. To be eligible, patients had to be aged 18 to 70, diagnosed with alopecia and judged suitable for DPC therapy, while pregnant patients were excluded. Total RNA was extracted from unfractionated whole blood collected in Tempus Blood RNA tubes. The library came from RACE. Instrument used: NextSeq 500. During library preparation, unique molecular identifiers were attached to individual cDNA molecules so that TCRs could be counted quantitatively and reproducibly. From each blood RNA sample, both TCR alpha and TCR beta chains were sequenced. Processing in the source paper ran as follows. Samples had a median of approximately 93,000 TCRs, with a range from roughly 23,224 to 700,000. The Decombinator software suite was used to annotate V, J and CDR3 in the TCR reads. To make PS versus PT1 abundance plots, every sample was subsampled to the same number of TCRs (28,000). TCRs were defined as expanded if absent before sensitization and observed at least eight times at the 2-week time point. The public sequencing data were trimmed at Q25 with fastp and processed into clonotypes with MiXCR by TCRdb, which kept only in-frame beta chains. Every distinct CDR3 protein forms one entry, paired with its most common genes and DNA. What appears here as the V and J calls and clone size reflects TCRdb's work, not the paper's. This sample holds nearly 350,000 distinct CDR3 sequences; approximately 6.3% were observed only once. 7.5% to 9% of the sample comes from the top ten.

Sequencing used whole blood, obtained in connection with sensitization to the hapten diphenylcyclopropenone (DPC). The rearrangement joined TRBV5-5 to TRBJ1-2; the D segment cannot be called with confidence. The receptor was isolated from a young woman with alopecia areata. Some clones in this sample may be carry-over from other donors' samples. The CDR3 loop reads CASSGDDYGYTF. Read as DNA, the sequence is TGTGCCAGCAGCGGGGATGACTATGGCTACACCTTC.